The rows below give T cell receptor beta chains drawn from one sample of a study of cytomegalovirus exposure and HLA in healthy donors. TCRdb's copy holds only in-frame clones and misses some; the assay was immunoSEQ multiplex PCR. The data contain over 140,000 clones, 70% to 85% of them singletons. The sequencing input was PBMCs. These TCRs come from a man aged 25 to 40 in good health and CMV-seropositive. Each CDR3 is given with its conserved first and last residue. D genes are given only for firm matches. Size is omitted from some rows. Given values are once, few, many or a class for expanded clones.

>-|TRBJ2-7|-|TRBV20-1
TGCAGTGCTCCAACTGAATACGAGCAGTACTTC
CSAPTEYEQYF
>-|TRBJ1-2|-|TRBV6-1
TGTGCCAGCAGTGAGCCGGGAGATAACTATGGCTACACCTTC
CASSEPGDNYGYTF
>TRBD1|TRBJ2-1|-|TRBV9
TGTGCCAGCAGCGACAGGGGCCAGACCTACAATGAGCAGTTCTTC
CASSDRGQTYNEQFF
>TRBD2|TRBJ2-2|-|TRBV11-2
TGTGCCAGCAGTTACAGCGGGAACGGGGAGCTGTTTTTT
CASSYSGNGELFF
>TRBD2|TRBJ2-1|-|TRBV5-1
TGCGCCAGCAGCAAGGGACTAGCGGTTGAGCAGTTCTTC
CASSKGLAVEQFF
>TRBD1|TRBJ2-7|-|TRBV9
TGTGCCAGCAGCCCGCTTGGGACAGGGTATGAGCAGTACTTC
CASSPLGTGYEQYF
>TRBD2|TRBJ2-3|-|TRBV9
TGTGCCAGCAGCCCGCGGACTAGCGGGGGGGCCCGCACAGATACGCAGTATTTT
CASSPRTSGGARTDTQYF
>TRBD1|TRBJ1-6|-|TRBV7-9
TGTGCCAGCAGCTTTTTGCCCGGGACAGGGGGCCAATCACCCCTCCACTTT
CASSFLPGTGGQSPLHF
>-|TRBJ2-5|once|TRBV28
TGTGCCAGCAGCCCGTCAGTACCTTCAGACCAGTACTTC
CASSPSVPSDQYF
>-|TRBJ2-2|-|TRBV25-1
TGTGCCAGCAGTGCTCCGGCAGGGTTCGGCGGGGAGCTGTTTTTT
CASSAPAGFGGELFF
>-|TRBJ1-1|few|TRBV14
TGTGCCAGCAGCCTAACCAGGGACACTGAAGCTTTCTTT
CASSLTRDTEAFF
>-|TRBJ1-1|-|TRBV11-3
TGTGCCAGCAGCTTAGGTATAGGTTGGGCCATGGGAGCTTTCTTT
CASSLGIGWAMGAFF
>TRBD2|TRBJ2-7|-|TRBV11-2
TGTGCCAGCAGCTTGCCGGGACTAGTATACGAGCAGTACTTC
CASSLPGLVYEQYF
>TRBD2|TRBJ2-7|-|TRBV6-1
TGTGCCAGCAGACGACTAGCGGTCGATAACGAGCAGTACTTC
CASRRLAVDNEQYF
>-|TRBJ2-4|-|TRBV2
TGTGCCAGCAGTGAAGACAGGGGAGGAGGCCTAGCCAAAAACATTCAGTACTTC
CASSEDRGGGLAKNIQYF
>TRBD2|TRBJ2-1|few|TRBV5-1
TGCGCCAGCAGCATAGGGACTAGCAATGAGCAGTTCTTC
CASSIGTSNEQFF
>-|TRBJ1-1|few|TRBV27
TGTGCCAGCAGTTCTATAACAGGGAGGAACACTGAAGCTTTCTTT
CASSSITGRNTEAFF
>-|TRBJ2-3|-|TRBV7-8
TGTGCCAGCAGCTCCGAGGGGGTGGGTAGCACAGATACGCAGTATTTT
CASSSEGVGSTDTQYF
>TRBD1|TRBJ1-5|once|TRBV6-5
TGTGCCAGCAGTACCGGGACAGGGGGCCCCCAGCCCCAGCATTTT
CASSTGTGGPQPQHF
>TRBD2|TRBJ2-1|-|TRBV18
TGTGCCAGCTCACGTGAAAGCGGGGGGGCAACCTACAATGAGCAGTTCTTC
CASSRESGGATYNEQFF
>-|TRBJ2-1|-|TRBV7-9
TGTGCCAGCAGCCGCGGGCCTCAAGGGTACAATGAGCAGTTCTTC
CASSRGPQGYNEQFF
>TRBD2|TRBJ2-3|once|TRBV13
TGTGCCAGCAGCTCCGCCAGTGTTAGCGGGAACGGGGATACGCAGTATTTT
CASSSASVSGNGDTQYF
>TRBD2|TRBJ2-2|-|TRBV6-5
TGTGCCAGCAGTTTGGGACTAGCGGCCACCGGGGAGCTGTTTTTT
CASSLGLAATGELFF
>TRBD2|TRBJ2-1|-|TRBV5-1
TGCGCCAGCAGCCCGCGTCTAGCGGGAGGGCCTGAGCAGTTCTTC
CASSPRLAGGPEQFF
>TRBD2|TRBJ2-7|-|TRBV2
TGTGCCAGCCGCGCGGGGGGGGCGCGTCCCGAGCAGTACTTC
CASRAGGARPEQYF
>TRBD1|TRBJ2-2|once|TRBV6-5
TGTGCCAGCAGCCGGGACAGGGCGAACACCGGGGAGCTGTTTTTT
CASSRDRANTGELFF
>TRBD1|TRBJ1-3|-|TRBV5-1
TGCGCCAGCAGCCAACAGGGGATGGACACCATATATTTT
CASSQQGMDTIYF
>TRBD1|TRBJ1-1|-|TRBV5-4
TGTGCCAGCAGCTGGTCCCGACAGGGGCCGGGGACTGAAGCTTTCTTT
CASSWSRQGPGTEAFF
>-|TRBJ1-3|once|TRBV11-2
TGTGCCAGCAGCTTAGAACAGGGTTACACCATATATTTT
CASSLEQGYTIYF
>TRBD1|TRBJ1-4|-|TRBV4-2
TGTGCCAGCAGCCCTAAAAAGACAGGGGGATATGCAACTAATGAAAAACTGTTTTTT
CASSPKKTGGYATNEKLFF
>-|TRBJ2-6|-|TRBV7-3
TGTGCCAGCAGCTTAGATAGCTCTGGGGCCAACGTCCTGACTTTC
CASSLDSSGANVLTF
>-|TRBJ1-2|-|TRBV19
TGTGCCAGTACTGACAAGGACCAGGGTGGTGGCTACACCTTC
CASTDKDQGGGYTF
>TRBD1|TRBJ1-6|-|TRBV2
TGTGCCAGCAGTGGTTCAGGGGGCGTCGGGTCACCCCTCCACTTT
CASSGSGGVGSPLHF
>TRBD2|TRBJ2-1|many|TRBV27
TGTGCCAGCAGACTGGGCGCTAGCGGGGGCAATGAGCAGTTCTTC
CASRLGASGGNEQFF
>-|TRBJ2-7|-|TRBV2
TGTGCCAGCAGTCGGGACGGGCCGGGGGCCTACGAGCAGTACTTC
CASSRDGPGAYEQYF
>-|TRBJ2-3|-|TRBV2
TGTGCCAGCAGGATACAGTCGGTCGGCACAGATACGCAGTATTTT
CASRIQSVGTDTQYF
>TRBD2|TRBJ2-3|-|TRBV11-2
TGTGCCAGCAGCCTACTAGCGGGAGGAGTGGGAACGCAGTATTTT
CASSLLAGGVGTQYF
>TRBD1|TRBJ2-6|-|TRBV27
TGTGCCAGCAGTTTTACAGGGGGGTACGGGGCCAACGTCCTGACTTTC
CASSFTGGYGANVLTF
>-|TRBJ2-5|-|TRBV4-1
TGCGCCAGCAGCCAGAGGGGGACGGGGAGGGGGACCCAGTACTTC
CASSQRGTGRGTQYF
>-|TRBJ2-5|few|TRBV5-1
TGCGCCAGCAGCTTGGCCTCTGGGGCTGAGACCCAGTACTTC
CASSLASGAETQYF
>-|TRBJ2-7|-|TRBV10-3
TGTGCCACCACAGGACAGCCCTACGAGCAGTACTTC
CATTGQPYEQYF
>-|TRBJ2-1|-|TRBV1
TGCACCAGCCCGGGACTAGCGGGTGGGGATGAGCAGTTCTTC
CTSPGLAGGDEQFF